These T cell receptor beta chains were read from a single sample in a study of shared clonotypes between healthy human individuals. Data came from immunoSEQ multiplex PCR; TCRdb stores just in-frame clones and leaves some out. The profile covers 980,000 or so clones, with around 80% appearing a single time and over 1.3% taken by the ten largest. Material for sequencing was memory CD4+ T cells sorted from blood. The origin of the receptors is a man in his late teens or twenties in good health. The CDR3 runs from the conserved cysteine through the conserved F or W. A D gene is named only where the DNA matches it firmly. Size tells how often a clone was seen (once, few, many) or the class of an expanded clone, and some rows leave it out.

J,V,size,D,DNA,CDR3
TRBJ2-7,TRBV18,NA,NA,TGTGCCAGCTCACCTTTCATCCGGGGGGCCGATGGCGAGCAGTACTTC,CASSPFIRGADGEQYF
TRBJ2-2,TRBV5-6,NA,TRBD2,TGTGCCAGCAGCTCTCTAGCGGGTTACACCGGGGAGCTGTTTTTT,CASSSLAGYTGELFF
TRBJ1-2,TRBV27,NA,TRBD1,TGTGCCAGCAGTTTTAGGACAGGGGTCGGCTACACCTTC,CASSFRTGVGYTF
TRBJ2-1,TRBV9,NA,NA,TGTGCCAGCAGCGAGATGCCCCAAGCCGGTCCGAGCTCCTACAATGAGCAGTTCTTC,CASSEMPQAGPSSYNEQFF
TRBJ2-5,TRBV30,NA,TRBD2,TGTGCCTGGGCGACGCGGGAGCGGGAGACCCAGTACTTC,CAWATRERETQYF
TRBJ2-3,TRBV11-2,few,TRBD2,TGTGCCAGCAGCTTAGGGTTCGGGACTAGCGTCGATACGCAGTATTTT,CASSLGFGTSVDTQYF
TRBJ2-7,TRBV18,NA,TRBD2,TGTGCCAGCTCACCACCATCAGCGGGATCCCACGAGCAGTACTTC,CASSPPSAGSHEQYF
TRBJ2-4,TRBV6-6,few,NA,TGTGCCAGCAGACCGTCTAGTAAAGTCATGAGGGAGTACTTC,CASRPSSKVMREYF
TRBJ2-3,TRBV5-1,many,TRBD1,TGCGCCAGCAGCTTGGGGACAGGGGGAGGCACAGATACGCAGTATTTT,CASSLGTGGGTDTQYF
TRBJ1-2,TRBV9,NA,NA,TGTGCCAGCAGCGTAGTGGACAGTTACTATGGCTACACCTTC,CASSVVDSYYGYTF
TRBJ2-5,TRBV29-1,once,TRBD1,TGCAGCGCTGGGGACAGGCGAGAGACCCAGTACTTC,CSAGDRRETQYF
TRBJ2-5,TRBV2,NA,NA,TGTGCCAGCAGCGGGAGTTGGCAAGAGACCCAGTACTTC,CASSGSWQETQYF
TRBJ1-1,TRBV5-1,NA,NA,TGCGCCAGCAGCGGAGCGGGGACGGAGACGATGAACACTGAAGCTTTCTTT,CASSGAGTETMNTEAFF
TRBJ2-5,TRBV2,NA,NA,TGTGCCAGCAGGACAGGGAGGGTAGAGACCCAGTACTTC,CASRTGRVETQYF
TRBJ2-7,TRBV4-3,many,NA,TGCGCCAGCAGCCAAGATTCGGCTAAGGGGTCCTACGAGCAGTACTTC,CASSQDSAKGSYEQYF
TRBJ1-5,TRBV30,NA,TRBD1,TGTGCCTGGAGTGTAAGGGAGGGGGCGAGGCAGCCCCAGCATTTT,CAWSVREGARQPQHF
TRBJ2-1,TRBV19,NA,TRBD1,TGTGCCAGTAGTCCGGGACAGGGAGCCTACAATGAGCAGTTCTTC,CASSPGQGAYNEQFF
TRBJ1-5,TRBV28,NA,NA,TGTGCCAGCAGTTATGCAGCACAGGGCAGCAATCAGCCCCAGCATTTT,CASSYAAQGSNQPQHF
TRBJ1-6,TRBV18,few,TRBD1,TGTGCCAGCTCACGACCACAGGGGCCGCTCCACTTT,CASSRPQGPLHF
TRBJ2-5,TRBV9,NA,NA,TGTGCCAGCAGCGTAGCCGGGGCCGGGACCCAGTACTTC,CASSVAGAGTQYF
TRBJ1-3,TRBV10-3,NA,NA,TGTGCCATCAGTGAGATCCTTACGGGAAACACCATATATTTT,CAISEILTGNTIYF
TRBJ2-3,TRBV4-1,NA,TRBD1,TGCGCCAGCAGCCAAGCCGGGACAGGGGTCTCGGGCACAGATACGCAGTATTTT,CASSQAGTGVSGTDTQYF
TRBJ2-5,TRBV9,NA,NA,TGTGCCAGCAGCGTAGGATCCGAAAAGACCCAGTACTTC,CASSVGSEKTQYF
TRBJ2-1,TRBV7-2,NA,TRBD2,TGTGCCAGCAGCTTAGGGACTAGCGGGAGGGATGAGCAGTTCTTC,CASSLGTSGRDEQFF
TRBJ2-2,TRBV5-1,once,TRBD1,TGCGCCAGCAGCCTTCCGACAGGGAGCGCCGGGGAGCTGTTTTTT,CASSLPTGSAGELFF
TRBJ2-3,TRBV6-5,NA,NA,TGTGCCAGCAGTTACTCGGGGGCACCCACAGATACGCAGTATTTT,CASSYSGAPTDTQYF